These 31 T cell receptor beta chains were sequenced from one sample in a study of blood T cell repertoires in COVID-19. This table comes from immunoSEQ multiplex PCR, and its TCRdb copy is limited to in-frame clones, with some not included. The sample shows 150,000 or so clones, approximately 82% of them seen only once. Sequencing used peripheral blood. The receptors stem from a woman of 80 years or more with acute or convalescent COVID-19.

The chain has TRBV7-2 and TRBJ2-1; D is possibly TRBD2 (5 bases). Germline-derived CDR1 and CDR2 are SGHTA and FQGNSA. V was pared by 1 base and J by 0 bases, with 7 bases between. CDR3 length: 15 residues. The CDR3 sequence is CASSLGEYSYNEQFF. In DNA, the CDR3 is TGTGCCAGCAGCTTAGGGGAGTACTCCTACAATGAGCAGTTCTTC.

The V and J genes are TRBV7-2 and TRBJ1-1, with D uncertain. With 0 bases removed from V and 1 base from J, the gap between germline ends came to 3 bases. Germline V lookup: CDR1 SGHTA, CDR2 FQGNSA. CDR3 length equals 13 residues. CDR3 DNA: TGTGCCAGCAGCTTAGCCGGGAACACTGAAGCTTTCTTT. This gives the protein CASSLAGNTEAFF.

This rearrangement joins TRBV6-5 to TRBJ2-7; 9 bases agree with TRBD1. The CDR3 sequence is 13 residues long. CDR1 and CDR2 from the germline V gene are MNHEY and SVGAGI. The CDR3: CAAEQGAPYEQYF. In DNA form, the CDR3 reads TGTGCTGCTGAACAGGGGGCCCCCTACGAGCAGTACTTC.

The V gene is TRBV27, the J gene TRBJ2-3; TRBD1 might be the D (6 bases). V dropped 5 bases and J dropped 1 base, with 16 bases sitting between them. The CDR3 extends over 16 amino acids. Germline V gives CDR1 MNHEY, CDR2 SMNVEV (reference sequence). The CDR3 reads CASSGGRWGGTDTQYF. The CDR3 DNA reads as TGTGCCAGCAGTGGGGGCCGGTGGGGCGGCACAGATACGCAGTATTTT.

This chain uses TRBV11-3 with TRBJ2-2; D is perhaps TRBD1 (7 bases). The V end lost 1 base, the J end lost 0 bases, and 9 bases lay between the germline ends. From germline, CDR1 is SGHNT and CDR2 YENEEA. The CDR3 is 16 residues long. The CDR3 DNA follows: TGTGCCAGCAGCTTAGGCGGGACAGCGAACACCGGGGAGCTGTTTTTT. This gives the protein CASSLGGTANTGELFF.

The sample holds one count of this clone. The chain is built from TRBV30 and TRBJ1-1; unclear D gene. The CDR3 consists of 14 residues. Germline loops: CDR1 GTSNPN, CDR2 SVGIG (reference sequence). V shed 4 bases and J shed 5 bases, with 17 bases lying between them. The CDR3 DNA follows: TGTGCCTGGACAGTTCTCAGCGGGTGGACTGAAGCTTTCTTT. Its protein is CAWTVLSGWTEAFF.

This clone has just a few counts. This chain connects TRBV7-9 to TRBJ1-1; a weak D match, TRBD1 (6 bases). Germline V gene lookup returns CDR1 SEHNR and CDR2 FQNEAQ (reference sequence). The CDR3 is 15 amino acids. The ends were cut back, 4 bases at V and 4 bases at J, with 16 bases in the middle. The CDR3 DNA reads TGTGCCAGCAGCTCGATAAGACAGGTGATCACTGAAGCTTTCTTT. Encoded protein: CASSSIRQVITEAFF.

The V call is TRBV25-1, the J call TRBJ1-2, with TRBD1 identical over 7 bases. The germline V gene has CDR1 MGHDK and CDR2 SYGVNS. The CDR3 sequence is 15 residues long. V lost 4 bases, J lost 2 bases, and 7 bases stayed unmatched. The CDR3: CASSGDSQGNYGYTF. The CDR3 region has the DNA TGTGCCAGCAGTGGGGACTCACAGGGGAACTATGGCTACACCTTC.

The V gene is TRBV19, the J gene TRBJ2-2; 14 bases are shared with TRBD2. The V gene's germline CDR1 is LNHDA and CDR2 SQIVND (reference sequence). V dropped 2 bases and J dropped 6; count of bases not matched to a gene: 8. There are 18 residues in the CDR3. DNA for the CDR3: TGTGCCAGTAGTATAATGACTAGCGGGAGGGCCCGATCCGGGGAGCTGTTTTTT. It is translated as CASSIMTSGRARSGELFF.

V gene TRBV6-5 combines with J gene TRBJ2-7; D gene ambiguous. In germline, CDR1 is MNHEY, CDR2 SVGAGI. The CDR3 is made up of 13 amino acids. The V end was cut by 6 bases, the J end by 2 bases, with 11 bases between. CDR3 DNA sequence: TGTGCCAGCAGCTCCGGGTTTCCCTACGAGCAGTACTTC. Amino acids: CASSSGFPYEQYF.

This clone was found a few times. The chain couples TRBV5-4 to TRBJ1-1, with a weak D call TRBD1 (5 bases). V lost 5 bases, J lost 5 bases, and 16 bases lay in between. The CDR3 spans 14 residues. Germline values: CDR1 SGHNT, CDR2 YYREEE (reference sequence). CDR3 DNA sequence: TGTGCCAGCAGGAGGTCGGGGGGAAAGACTGAAGCTTTCTTT. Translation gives CASRRSGGKTEAFF.

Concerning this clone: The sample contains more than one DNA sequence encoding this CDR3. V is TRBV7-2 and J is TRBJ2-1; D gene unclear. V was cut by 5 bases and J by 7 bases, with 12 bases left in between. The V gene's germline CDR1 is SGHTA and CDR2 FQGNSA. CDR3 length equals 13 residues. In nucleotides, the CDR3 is TGTGCCAGCAGCATCCGACTGGGTAATGAGCAGTTCTTC. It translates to CASSIRLGNEQFF.

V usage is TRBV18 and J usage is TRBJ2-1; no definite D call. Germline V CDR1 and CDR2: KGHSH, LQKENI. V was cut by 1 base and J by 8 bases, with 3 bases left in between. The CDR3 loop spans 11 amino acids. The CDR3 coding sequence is TGTGCCAGCTCACCACGCGATGAGCAGTTCTTC. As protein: CASSPRDEQFF.

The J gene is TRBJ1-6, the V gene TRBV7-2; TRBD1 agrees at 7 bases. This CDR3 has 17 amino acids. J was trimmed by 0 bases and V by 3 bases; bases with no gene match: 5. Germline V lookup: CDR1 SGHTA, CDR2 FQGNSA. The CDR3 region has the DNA TGTGCCAGCAGCTTCTCAGGGGGGAGCTCCTATAATTCACCCCTCCACTTT. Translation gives CASSFSGGSSYNSPLHF. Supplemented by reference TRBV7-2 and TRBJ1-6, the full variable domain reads GAGVSQSPSNKVTEKGKDVELRCDPISGHTALYWYRQSLGQGLEFLIYFQGNSAPDKSGLPSDRFSAERTGGSVSTLTIQRTQQEDSAVYLCASSFSGGSSYNSPLHFGNGTRLTVT.

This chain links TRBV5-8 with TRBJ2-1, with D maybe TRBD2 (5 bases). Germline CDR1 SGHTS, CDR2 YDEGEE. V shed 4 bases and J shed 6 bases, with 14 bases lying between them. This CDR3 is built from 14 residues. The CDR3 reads CASSLLFRGNEQFF. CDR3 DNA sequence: TGTGCCAGCAGCCTTCTTTTTCGGGGCAATGAGCAGTTCTTC.

The CDR3 spells CAISPGQSYEQYF. CDR3 coding DNA: TGTGCCATCAGCCCGGGACAGTCCTACGAGCAGTACTTC. This chain links TRBV10-3 with TRBJ2-7; 7 nucleotides agree with TRBD1. Unmatched junction bases numbered 3, after V lost 6 bases and J lost 1 base. CDR1 is ENHRY, CDR2 SYGVKD, per germline. The CDR3 loop spans 13 amino acids.

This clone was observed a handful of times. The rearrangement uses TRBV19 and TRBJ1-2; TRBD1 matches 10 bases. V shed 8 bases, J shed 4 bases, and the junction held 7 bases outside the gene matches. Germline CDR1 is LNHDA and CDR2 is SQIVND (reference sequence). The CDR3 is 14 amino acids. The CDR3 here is CASVFRTGGYGYTF. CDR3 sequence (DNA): TGTGCCAGTGTTTTCCGGACAGGGGGCTATGGCTACACCTTC.

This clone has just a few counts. CDR3 sequence reads: CASSESGFVEEKLFF. Written as DNA, the CDR3 is TGTGCCAGCAGTGAATCAGGGTTCGTCGAAGAAAAACTGTTTTTT. The V gene is TRBV25-1, the J gene TRBJ1-4; D possibly corresponds to TRBD1 (5 bases). Germline values: CDR1 MGHDK, CDR2 SYGVNS. Trimming removed 1 base from V and 8 bases from J, with 14 bases in between. This CDR3 contains 15 residues.

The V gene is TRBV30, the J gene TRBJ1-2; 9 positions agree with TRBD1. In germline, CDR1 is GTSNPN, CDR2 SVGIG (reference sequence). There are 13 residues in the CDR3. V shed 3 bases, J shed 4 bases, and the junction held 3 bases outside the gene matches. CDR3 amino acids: CAWRGTGLYGYTF. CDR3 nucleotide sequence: TGTGCCTGGAGAGGGACAGGGCTCTATGGCTACACCTTC.

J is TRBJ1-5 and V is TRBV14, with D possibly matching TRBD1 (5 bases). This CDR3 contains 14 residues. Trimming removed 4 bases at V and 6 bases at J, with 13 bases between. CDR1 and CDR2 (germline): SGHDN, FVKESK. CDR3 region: CASSPGGSSQPQHF. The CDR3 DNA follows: TGTGCCAGCAGCCCCGGGGGTTCGAGTCAGCCCCAGCATTTT.

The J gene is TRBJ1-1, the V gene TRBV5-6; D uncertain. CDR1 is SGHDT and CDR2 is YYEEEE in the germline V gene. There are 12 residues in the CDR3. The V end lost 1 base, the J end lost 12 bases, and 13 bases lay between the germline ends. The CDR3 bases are TGTGCCAGCAGCTTGTCGGCGGCTAATTCTTTCTTT. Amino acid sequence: CASSLSAANSFF.

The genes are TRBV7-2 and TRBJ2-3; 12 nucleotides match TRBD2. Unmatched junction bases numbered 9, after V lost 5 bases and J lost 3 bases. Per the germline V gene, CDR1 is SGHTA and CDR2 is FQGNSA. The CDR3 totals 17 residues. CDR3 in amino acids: CASSLLAGGPRTDTQYF. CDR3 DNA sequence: TGTGCCAGCAGCCTGCTAGCGGGAGGGCCGAGAACAGATACGCAGTATTTT.

This CDR3 is CASSQGAPMGNTIYF. The CDR3 DNA follows: TGTGCCAGCAGCCAAGGAGCACCGATGGGAAACACCATATATTTT. V gene TRBV3-1 (or the pseudogene TRBV3-2) combines with J gene TRBJ1-3; no definite D call. Per germline, CDR1 LGHDT and CDR2 YNNKEL (reference sequence). This CDR3 spans 15 amino acids. Trimming cost V 1 base and J 4 bases, with 11 bases left between them.

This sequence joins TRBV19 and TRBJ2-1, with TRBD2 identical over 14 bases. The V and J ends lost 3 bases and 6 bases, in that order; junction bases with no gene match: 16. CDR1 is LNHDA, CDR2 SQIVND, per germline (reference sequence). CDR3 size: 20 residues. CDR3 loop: CASSITGFGTSGRPVNEQFF. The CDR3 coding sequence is TGTGCCAGTAGTATCACGGGGTTTGGGACTAGCGGGAGACCCGTCAATGAGCAGTTCTTC.

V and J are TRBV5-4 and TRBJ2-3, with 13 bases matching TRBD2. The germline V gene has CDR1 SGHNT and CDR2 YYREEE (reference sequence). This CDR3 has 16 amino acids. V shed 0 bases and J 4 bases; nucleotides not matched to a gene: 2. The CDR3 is CASSLGLAGGADTQYF. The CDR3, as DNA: TGTGCCAGCAGCTTGGGACTAGCGGGAGGCGCAGATACGCAGTATTTT. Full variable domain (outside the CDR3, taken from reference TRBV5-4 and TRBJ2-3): ETGVTQSPTHLIKTRGQQVTLRCSSQSGHNTVSWYQQALGQGPQFIFQYYREEENGRGNFPPRFSGLQFPNYSSELNVNALELDDSALYLCASSLGLAGGADTQYFGPGTRLTVL.

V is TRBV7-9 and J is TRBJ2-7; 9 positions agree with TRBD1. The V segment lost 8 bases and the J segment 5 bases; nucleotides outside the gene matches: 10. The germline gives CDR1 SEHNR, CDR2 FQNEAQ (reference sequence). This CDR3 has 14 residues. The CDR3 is CASGVWDREDEQYF. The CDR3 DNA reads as TGTGCCAGCGGGGTTTGGGACAGGGAAGACGAGCAGTACTTC.

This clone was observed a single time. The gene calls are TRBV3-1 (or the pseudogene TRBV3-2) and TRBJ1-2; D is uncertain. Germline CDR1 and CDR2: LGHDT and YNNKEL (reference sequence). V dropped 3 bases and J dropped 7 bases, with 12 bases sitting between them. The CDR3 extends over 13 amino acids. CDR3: CASSQRGSGGYTF. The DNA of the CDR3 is TGTGCCAGCAGCCAGAGAGGGTCGGGTGGCTACACCTTC.

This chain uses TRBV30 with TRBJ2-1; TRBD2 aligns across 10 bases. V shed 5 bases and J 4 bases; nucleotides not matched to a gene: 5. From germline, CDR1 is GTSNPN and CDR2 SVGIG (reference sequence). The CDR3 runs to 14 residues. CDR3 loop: CAWATSGLYNEQFF. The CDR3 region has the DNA TGTGCCTGGGCGACTAGCGGGTTGTACAATGAGCAGTTCTTC.

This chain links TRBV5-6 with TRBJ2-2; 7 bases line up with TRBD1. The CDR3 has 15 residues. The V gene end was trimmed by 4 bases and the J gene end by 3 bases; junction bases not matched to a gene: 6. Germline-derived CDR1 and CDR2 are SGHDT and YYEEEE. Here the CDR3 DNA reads TGTGCCAGCAGCGTGACAGGGAAGTACACCGGGGAGCTGTTTTTT. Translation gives CASSVTGKYTGELFF.

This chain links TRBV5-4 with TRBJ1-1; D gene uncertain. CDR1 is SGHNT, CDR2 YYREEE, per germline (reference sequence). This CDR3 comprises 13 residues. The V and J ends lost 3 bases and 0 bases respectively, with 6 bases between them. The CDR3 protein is CASSSQVNTEAFF. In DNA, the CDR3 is TGTGCCAGCAGCTCCCAGGTGAACACTGAAGCTTTCTTT.

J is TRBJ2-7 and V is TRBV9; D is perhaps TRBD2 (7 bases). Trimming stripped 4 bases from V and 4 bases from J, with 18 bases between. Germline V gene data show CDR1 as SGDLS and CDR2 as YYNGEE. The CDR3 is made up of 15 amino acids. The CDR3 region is CASSRFGGASYEQYF. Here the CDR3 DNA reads TGTGCCAGCAGCCGCTTTGGGGGGGCGTCGTACGAGCAGTACTTC.